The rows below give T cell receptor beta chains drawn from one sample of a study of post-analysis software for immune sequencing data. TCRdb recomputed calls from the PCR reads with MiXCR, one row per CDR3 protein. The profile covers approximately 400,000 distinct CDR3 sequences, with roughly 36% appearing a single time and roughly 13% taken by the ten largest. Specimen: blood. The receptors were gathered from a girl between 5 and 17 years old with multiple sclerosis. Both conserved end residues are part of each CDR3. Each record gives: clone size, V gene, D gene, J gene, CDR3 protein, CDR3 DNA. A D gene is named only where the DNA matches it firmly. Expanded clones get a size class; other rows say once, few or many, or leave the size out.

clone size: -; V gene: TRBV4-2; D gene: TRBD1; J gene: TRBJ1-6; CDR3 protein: CASSQGSGTGIPPLHF; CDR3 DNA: TGTGCCAGCAGCCAAGGATCCGGGACAGGGATCCCACCCCTCCACTTT
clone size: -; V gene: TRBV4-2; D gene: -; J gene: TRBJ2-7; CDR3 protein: CASSQDLFPSYEQYF; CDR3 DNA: TGTGCCAGCAGCCAAGATCTTTTCCCTTCCTACGAGCAGTACTTC
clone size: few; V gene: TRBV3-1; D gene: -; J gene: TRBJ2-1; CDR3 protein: CASSQEWKGLSKNEQFF; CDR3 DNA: TGTGCCAGCAGCCAAGAGTGGAAGGGGTTGAGTAAGAATGAGCAGTTCTTC
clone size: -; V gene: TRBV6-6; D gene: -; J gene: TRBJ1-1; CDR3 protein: CASSTTRVNTEAFF; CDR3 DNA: TGTGCCAGCAGTACGACACGTGTGAACACTGAAGCTTTCTTT
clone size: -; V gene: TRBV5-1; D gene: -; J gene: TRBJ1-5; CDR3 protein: CASSLEANQPQHF; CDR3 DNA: TGCGCCAGCAGCTTGGAGGCTAATCAGCCCCAGCATTTT
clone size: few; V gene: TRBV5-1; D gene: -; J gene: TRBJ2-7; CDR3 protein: CAGSLASSYEQYF; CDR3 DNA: TGCGCCGGCAGCTTGGCGAGCTCCTACGAGCAGTACTTC
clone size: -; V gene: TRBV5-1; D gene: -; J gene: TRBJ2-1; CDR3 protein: CASSFEGSYNEQFF; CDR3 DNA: TGCGCCAGCAGCTTCGAGGGCTCCTACAATGAGCAGTTCTTC
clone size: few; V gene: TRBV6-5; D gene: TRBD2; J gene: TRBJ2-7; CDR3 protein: CASSYERGDYEQYF; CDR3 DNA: TGTGCCAGCAGTTACGAGCGGGGGGACTACGAGCAGTACTTC
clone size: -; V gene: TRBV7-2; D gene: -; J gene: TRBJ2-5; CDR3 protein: CASSFQGGVGETQYF; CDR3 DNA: TGTGCCAGCAGCTTTCAGGGGGGGGTAGGAGAGACCCAGTACTTC
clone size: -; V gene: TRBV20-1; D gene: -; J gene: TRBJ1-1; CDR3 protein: CSARDGTRGNTEAFF; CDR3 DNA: TGCAGTGCTAGAGATGGTACAAGAGGGAACACTGAAGCTTTCTTT
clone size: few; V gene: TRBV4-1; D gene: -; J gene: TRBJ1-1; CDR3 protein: CASSQEASLETEAFF; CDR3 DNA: TGCGCCAGCAGCCAAGAGGCGAGCTTGGAAACTGAAGCTTTCTTT
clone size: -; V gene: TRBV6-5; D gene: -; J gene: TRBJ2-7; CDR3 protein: CASSDRGLYEQYF; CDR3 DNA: TGTGCCAGCAGCGATCGGGGATTGTACGAGCAGTACTTC
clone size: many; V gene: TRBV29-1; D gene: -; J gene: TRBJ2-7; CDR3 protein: CSVEEGQGADYEQYF; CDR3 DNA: TGCAGCGTTGAAGAGGGGCAGGGTGCAGACTACGAGCAGTACTTC
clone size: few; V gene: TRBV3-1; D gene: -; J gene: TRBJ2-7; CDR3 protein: CASSRDSSASYEQYF; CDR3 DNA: TGTGCCAGCAGCCGGGACTCATCCGCCTCCTACGAGCAGTACTTC
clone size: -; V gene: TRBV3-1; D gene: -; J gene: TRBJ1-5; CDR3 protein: CASSQDGRVGHQPQHF; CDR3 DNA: TGTGCCAGCAGCCAAGACGGCAGGGTGGGCCATCAGCCCCAGCATTTT
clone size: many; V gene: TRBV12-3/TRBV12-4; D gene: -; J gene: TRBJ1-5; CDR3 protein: CASSLDVGLSNQPQHF; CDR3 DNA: TGTGCCAGCAGTTTAGATGTGGGCTTAAGCAATCAGCCCCAGCATTTT
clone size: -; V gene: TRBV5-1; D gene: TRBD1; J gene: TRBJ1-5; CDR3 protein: CASSFGTGINQPQHF; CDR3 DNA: TGCGCCAGCAGCTTCGGGACAGGAATCAATCAGCCCCAGCATTTT
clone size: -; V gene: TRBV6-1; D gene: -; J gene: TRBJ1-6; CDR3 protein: CASSDRQDNSPLHF; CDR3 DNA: TGTGCCAGCAGTGACCGGCAGGATAATTCACCCCTCCACTTT
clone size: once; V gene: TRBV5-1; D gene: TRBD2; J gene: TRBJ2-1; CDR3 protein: CASSEGLAGGSYNEQFF; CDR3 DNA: TGCGCCAGCAGCGAGGGACTAGCGGGAGGGTCGTACAATGAGCAGTTCTTC
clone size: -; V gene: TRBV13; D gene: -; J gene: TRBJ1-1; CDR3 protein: CASSLEQNTEAFF; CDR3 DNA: TGTGCCAGCAGCTTAGAACAGAACACTGAAGCTTTCTTT
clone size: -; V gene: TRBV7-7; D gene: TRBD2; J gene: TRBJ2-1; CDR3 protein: CASSRHGTSGYNEQFF; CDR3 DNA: TGTGCTAGCAGCCGGCACGGGACTAGCGGCTACAATGAGCAGTTCTTC
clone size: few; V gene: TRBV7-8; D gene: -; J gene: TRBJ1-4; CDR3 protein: CASSLDRVSFATNEKLFF; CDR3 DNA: TGTGCCAGCAGCTTAGATCGTGTTTCTTTTGCAACTAATGAAAAACTGTTTTTT
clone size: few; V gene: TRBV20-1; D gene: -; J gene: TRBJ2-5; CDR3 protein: CSARVAQETQYF; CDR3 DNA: TGCAGTGCCCGGGTCGCCCAAGAGACCCAGTACTTC
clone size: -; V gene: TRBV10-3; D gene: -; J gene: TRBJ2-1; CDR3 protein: CATCQGDYNEQFF; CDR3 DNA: TGTGCCACGTGTCAGGGAGATTACAATGAGCAGTTCTTC
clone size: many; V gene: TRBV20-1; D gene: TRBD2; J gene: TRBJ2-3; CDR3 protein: CSARAGGSTDTQYF; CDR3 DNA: TGCAGTGCGAGAGCGGGGGGAAGCACAGATACGCAGTATTTT
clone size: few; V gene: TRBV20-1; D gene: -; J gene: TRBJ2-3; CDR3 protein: CSARVGLTDTQYF; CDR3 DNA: TGCAGTGCTAGGGTCGGCCTCACAGATACGCAGTATTTT
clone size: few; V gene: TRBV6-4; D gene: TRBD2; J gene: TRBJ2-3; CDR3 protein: CASSDSAGEVDTQYF; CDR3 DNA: TGTGCCAGCAGTGACTCGGCGGGGGAAGTAGATACGCAGTATTTT
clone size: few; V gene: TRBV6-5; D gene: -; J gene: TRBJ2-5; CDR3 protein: CASSTGWAGETQYF; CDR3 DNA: TGTGCCAGCAGCACGGGTTGGGCTGGGGAGACCCAGTACTTC